This TCR beta chain derives from a study of blood T cell repertoires in COVID-19. Study information: Acute-phase and convalescent COVID-19 samples originated in the United States, Italy and Spain. T cells, B-cell-depleted T cells, or PBMCs provided the cDNA or gDNA that served as material.

The repertoire was sequenced with immunoSEQ multiplex PCR; TCRdb's copy has only in-frame clones and lacks some. The sample consists of over 300,000 clones, 70% to 90% of them appearing once. Adults between roughly 18 and 89 years of age took part from about two dozen US areas. The study assigned cohorts using participant-reported clinical history. The TCR originated in a woman aged 40 to 50 who had recovered from COVID-19. The sample taken for sequencing was PBMCs or T cells enriched from blood (not recorded which).

The DNA of the CDR3 is TGTGCCACCAGCAGAGATGGAGGGAGCGGAGGTGAGCAGTTCTTC. Translation: CATSRDGGSGGEQFF. The chain carries TRBV15 and TRBJ2-1; tentative D call: TRBD2 (6 bases). Germline values: CDR1 LNHNV, CDR2 YYDKDF (reference sequence). V was clipped by 0 bases and J by 9 bases, with 15 bases between them. The CDR3 spans 15 residues.